This T cell receptor beta chain stems from a study of T cell responses to AZD1222 COVID-19 vaccine. Overall study: Combined were second doses at about 4 or about 12 weeks.

TCRdb's copy holds only in-frame clones and misses some; the assay was immunoSEQ multiplex PCR. The profile covers about 100,000 clones, with less than 90% appearing a single time and 16% taken by the ten largest. CDR1 is LNHDA, CDR2 SQIVND, per germline (reference sequence). This CDR3 has 13 amino acids. V lost 3 bases and J 0 bases, leaving 6 bases between the germline ends. Study findings and constraints: Spike as a whole was targeted by vaccine-associated CD4 TCRs, dominant at 160-218 and 743-854. Spike-specific TCR repertoires showed rising breadth and depth after two AZD1222 doses.

To note about this clone: Antigen specificity is unknown.

This rearrangement joins TRBV19 to TRBJ2-7; no firm D call. The TCR was taken from an adult in good health. The sample here was peripheral blood, taken on day 0 of AZD1222 vaccination. CDR3 amino acids: CASSIELSYEQYF. The CDR3, as DNA: TGTGCCAGTAGTATTGAGCTCTCCTACGAGCAGTACTTC.